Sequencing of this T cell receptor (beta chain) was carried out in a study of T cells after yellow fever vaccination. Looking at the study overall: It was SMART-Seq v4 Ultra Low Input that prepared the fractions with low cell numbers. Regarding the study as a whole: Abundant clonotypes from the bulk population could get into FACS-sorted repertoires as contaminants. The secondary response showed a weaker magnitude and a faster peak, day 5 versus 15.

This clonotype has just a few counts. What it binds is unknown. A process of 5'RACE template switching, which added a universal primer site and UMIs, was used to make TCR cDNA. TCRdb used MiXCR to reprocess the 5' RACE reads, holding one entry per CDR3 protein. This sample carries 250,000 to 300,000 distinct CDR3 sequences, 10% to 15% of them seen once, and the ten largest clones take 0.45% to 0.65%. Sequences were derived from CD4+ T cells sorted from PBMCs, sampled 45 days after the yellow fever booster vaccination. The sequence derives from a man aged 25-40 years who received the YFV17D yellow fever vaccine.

CDR3 sequence: CASSYLAGGNTGELFF. CDR3 sequence (DNA): TGTGCCAGCAGCTACCTAGCGGGAGGGAACACCGGGGAGCTGTTTTTT. The rearrangement uses TRBV5-6 and TRBJ2-2, with 11 bases lining up with TRBD2. The CDR3 is made up of 16 amino acids. The germline CDR1 and CDR2 sequences are SGHDT and YYEEEE. V was clipped by 3 bases and J by 1 base; unmatched bases: 2.